This T cell receptor beta chain was identified during a study of identical twins. This clonotype was detected a few times. TCRdb called the 5' RACE reads again in MiXCR, with one record for every CDR3 protein. The data contain about 530,000 distinct CDR3 sequences, 13% to 15% of them singletons. CDR3 length: 16 residues. V shed 1 base and J 5 bases; nucleotides not matched to a gene: 5. Germline loops: CDR1 LGHDT, CDR2 YNNKEL (reference sequence). These records were also assigned to another study, of yellow fever vaccine responses in identical twins.

This TCR was recovered from a woman aged 18 to 35 in good health. The chain has TRBV3-1 and TRBJ1-6; TRBD1 matches 7 bases. The sample taken for sequencing was CD4+ T cells sorted from blood. The DNA for the CDR3 is TGTGCCAGCAGCCAAGTCGGCAGGGGGAATAATTCACCCCTCCACTTT. Its translation is CASSQVGRGNNSPLHF.